The T cell receptor (beta chain) under discussion was sequenced for a study of blood T cell repertoires in COVID-19. Overall study: Samples taken during acute and convalescent COVID-19 were collected in the United States, Italy and Spain.

Here immunoSEQ multiplex PCR was the method, and the copy in TCRdb shows in-frame clones only, minus some. The table includes 200,000 to 300,000 clones, around 82% detected once. V was clipped by 2 bases and J by 4 bases, with 17 bases between them. This CDR3 comprises 16 residues. Germline CDR1 LGHDT, CDR2 YNNKEL (reference sequence). Sequenced material: peripheral blood. The rearrangement uses TRBV3-1 (or the pseudogene TRBV3-2) and TRBJ1-2; a possible D gene is TRBD1 (5 bases). This TCR was recovered from a woman in her 70s with acute or convalescent COVID-19. The chain's CDR3 is CASSQNVLVGGYGYTF. DNA for the CDR3: TGTGCCAGCAGCCAAAATGTCCTGGTGGGGGGCTATGGCTACACCTTC.